This record looks at one TCR beta chain sequence and its context. The antigen remains unidentified. The source material, about 18-31 mg of unsorted bulk tissue, was used to co-extract RNA and DNA. This specimen comes from a study of tumor-infiltrating lymphocytes in primary liver carcinoma. Whole-study context: Tissue type made little difference to sample yields of roughly 3.65 to 8 million productive TCRbeta reads.

The CDR3 sequence is 15 residues long. CDR1 is SNHLY and CDR2 is FYNNEI in the germline V gene. Trimming took 5 bases from V and 3 from J, leaving 16 bases between them. Study-level points and caveats: Detection in all five tumor regions applied to only about 7.5-25% of top clones. The top-250-clone fraction was significantly higher in tumors than in blood (p = 0.039).

A constant-region primer primed TCR beta cDNA synthesis from 500 to 550 ng of total RNA. Slightly modified ARM-PCR with three nested multiplex PCR rounds yielded TCR beta libraries. Running around 10 cycles apiece, the first two PCR rounds relied on TRBV1-TRBV30 forward primers together with a C-beta reverse primer. TCRdb passed the multiplex PCR reads through MiXCR, listing each CDR3 protein once. This table has fewer than 250,000 distinct CDR3 sequences, about 82% appearing once. Sequences were obtained from tumor tissue from primary liver carcinoma. This receptor was identified in a man in his forties or fifties with primary liver carcinoma and hepatitis B virus infection. The chain has TRBV2 and TRBJ1-1; D not certain. Here the CDR3 DNA reads TGTGCCAGCAGTATGATTGCCGGCAAGGACACTGAAGCTTTCTTT. Translation gives CASSMIAGKDTEAFF.